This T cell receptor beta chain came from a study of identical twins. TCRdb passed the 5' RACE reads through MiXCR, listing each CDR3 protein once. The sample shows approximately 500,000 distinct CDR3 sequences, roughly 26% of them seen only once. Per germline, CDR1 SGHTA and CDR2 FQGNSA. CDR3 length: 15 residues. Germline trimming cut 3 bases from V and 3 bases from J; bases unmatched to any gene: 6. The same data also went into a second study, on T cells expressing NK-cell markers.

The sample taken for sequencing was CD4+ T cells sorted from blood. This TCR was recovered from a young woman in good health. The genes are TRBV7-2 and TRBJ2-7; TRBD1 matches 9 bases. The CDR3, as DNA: TGTGCCAGCAGCTTCGGGACAGGGAGCGTCTACGAGCAGTACTTC. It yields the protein CASSFGTGSVYEQYF.